Following are 11 T cell receptor beta chains from one sample sequenced in a study of blood T cell repertoires in COVID-19. Using immunoSEQ multiplex PCR, the repertoire was profiled, and TCRdb retains in-frame clones only, with some absent. This table holds approximately 250,000 clones, 75% to 90% found once. Input material: PBMCs or T cells enriched from blood (not recorded which). These receptors all come from a middle-aged woman who had been exposed to COVID-19.

The chain joins TRBV9 to TRBJ1-2, with D tentatively TRBD1 (6 bases). Trimming stripped 0 bases from V and 3 bases from J, with 12 bases between. The germline V gene has CDR1 SGDLS and CDR2 YYNGEE. The CDR3 length is 15 residues. The CDR3 loop is CASSVVPGAHYGYTF. CDR3 bases: TGTGCCAGCAGCGTAGTGCCAGGGGCTCACTATGGCTACACCTTC.

The chain carries TRBV6-4 and TRBJ2-3; 9 bases agree with TRBD1. CDR1 is MRHNA and CDR2 is SNTAGT in the germline V gene. This CDR3 region has 16 residues. J lost 1 base, V lost 5 bases, and 7 bases had no gene match. CDR3 sequence reads: CASSLRQGERTDTQYF. In nucleotides, the CDR3 is TGTGCCAGCAGTCTAAGACAGGGGGAGCGCACAGATACGCAGTATTTT.

The chain employs TRBV5-4 and TRBJ2-7; D gene uncertain. The CDR3 is 13 residues long. Between the trimmed V and J ends, which lost 4 bases and 1 base, there was a span of 9 bases. CDR1 and CDR2 (germline): SGHNT, YYREEE (reference sequence). The CDR3 sequence: CASSIPTSYEQYF. The DNA of the CDR3 is TGTGCCAGCAGCATACCCACTTCCTACGAGCAGTACTTC.

In its sample, this clone was seen a few times. The genes are TRBV25-1 and TRBJ1-4, with D perhaps TRBD1 (5 bases). The germline V gene has CDR1 MGHDK and CDR2 SYGVNS. Trimming removed 1 base at V and 7 bases at J, with 19 bases between. The CDR3 consists of 17 residues. Here the CDR3 reads CASSEFGSGPMGEKLFF. The CDR3, as DNA: TGTGCCAGCAGTGAATTTGGGTCAGGGCCAATGGGTGAAAAACTGTTTTTT.

The chain links TRBV5-5 to TRBJ1-2; no reliable D call. The CDR3 has 13 amino acids. Germline values: CDR1 SGHKS, CDR2 YYEKEE (reference sequence). Trimming removed 0 bases from V and 4 bases from J, with 7 bases in between. Here the CDR3 DNA reads TGTGCCAGCAGCTTGGTACAGATCTATGGCTACACCTTC. As protein: CASSLVQIYGYTF. Supplemented by reference TRBV5-5 and TRBJ1-2, the full variable domain reads DAGVTQSPTHLIKTRGQQVTLRCSPISGHKSVSWYQQVLGQGPQFIFQYYEKEERGRGNFPDRFSARQFPNYSSELNVNALLLGDSALYLCASSLVQIYGYTFGSGTRLTVV.

This clone was counted a single time. The chain carries TRBV27 and TRBJ2-5; 8 bases match TRBD1. The ends lost 5 bases at V and 3 bases at J; junction bases unmatched: 8. CDR1 MNHEY and CDR2 SMNVEV come from the germline V gene (reference sequence). The CDR3 consists of 15 residues. The CDR3: CASSRIQGGKETQYF. For the CDR3, the DNA is TGTGCCAGCAGTCGGATACAGGGGGGAAAAGAGACCCAGTACTTC.

The chain carries TRBV7-9 and TRBJ2-3; D remains ambiguous. V lost 0 bases to trimming and J lost 4 bases, with 8 bases between them. The CDR3 has 14 residues. CDR1 and CDR2 from the germline V gene are SEHNR and FQNEAQ (reference sequence). CDR3 DNA sequence: TGTGCCAGCAGCTTAGCAACAGCTGCAGATACGCAGTATTTT. Translation gives CASSLATAADTQYF.

The chain has TRBV28 and TRBJ1-6; D uncertain. This CDR3 spans 17 amino acids. Germline V gene sequence: CDR1 MDHEN, CDR2 SYDVKM. The V end was cut by 5 bases, the J end by 7 bases, with 21 bases between. CDR3 sequence reads: CASSPASNWAHNSPLHF. The CDR3 DNA follows: TGTGCCAGCAGTCCAGCCTCTAACTGGGCCCACAATTCACCCCTCCACTTT.

The chain combines TRBV6-5 with TRBJ1-3, with D possibly being TRBD1 (5 bases). Looked up from germline, CDR1 is MNHEY and CDR2 is SVGAGI. This CDR3 comprises 15 residues. V was shortened by 6 bases and J by 0 bases, with 12 bases between the two germline ends. CDR3 nucleotides: TGTGCCAGCAGCTCCGACAGCTACTCTGGAAACACCATATATTTT. This sequence encodes CASSSDSYSGNTIYF.

This clone turned up a few times. The DNA of the CDR3 is TGTGCCAGCATACTGGGGAGGTATAATTCACCCCTCCACTTT. Residues: CASILGRYNSPLHF. The rearrangement uses TRBV28 and TRBJ1-6; D is ambiguous. CDR1 is MDHEN and CDR2 is SYDVKM in the germline V gene. Trimming removed 7 bases from V and 4 bases from J, with 11 bases in between. The CDR3 contains 14 residues.

The rearrangement joins TRBV19 to TRBJ1-2; TRBD1 agrees at 9 bases. V was pared by 5 bases and J by 2 bases, with 3 bases of the junction left unmatched. CDR1 LNHDA and CDR2 SQIVND come from the germline V gene (reference sequence). This CDR3 is built from 14 residues. The CDR3 reads CASSGTGKNYGYTF. In DNA, the CDR3 is TGTGCCAGTAGTGGGACAGGGAAGAACTATGGCTACACCTTC.